These T cell receptor beta chains were read from a single sample in a study of control samples from healthy donors and cancer patients. Sequenced by immunoSEQ multiplex PCR; TCRdb stores in-frame clones only, minus some. The table lists 110,000 to 150,000 clones, less than 90% of them singletons. Specimen: blood. These receptors came from a woman aged 25 to 39 in good health. The CDR3 runs from the conserved cysteine through the conserved F or W. A D gene is named only where the DNA matches it firmly.

d_gene | j_gene | v_gene | CDR3aa | CDR3nt
TRBD1 | TRBJ1-1 | TRBV25-1 | CASSGGQGRAATEAFF | TGTGCCAGCAGTGGGGGACAGGGCCGGGCGGCCACTGAAGCTTTCTTT
TRBD1 | TRBJ1-6 | TRBV11-2 | CASSTRQGLESPLHF | TGTGCCAGCAGCACCCGACAGGGCCTTGAGTCACCCCTCCACTTT
NA | TRBJ1-3 | TRBV5-1 | CASSLDGSSGNTIYF | TGCGCCAGCAGCTTAGACGGTAGCTCTGGAAACACCATATATTTT
NA | TRBJ2-1 | TRBV2 | CASTVEGGYNEQFF | TGTGCCAGCACGGTGGAGGGCGGGTACAATGAGCAGTTCTTC
TRBD1 | TRBJ2-4 | TRBV5-1 | CASSLEQQGKNIQYF | TGCGCCAGCAGCTTGGAACAACAGGGGAAAAACATTCAGTACTTC
NA | TRBJ1-2 | TRBV6-5 | CASRDGYGYTF | TGTGCCAGCAGGGACGGATATGGCTACACCTTC
TRBD1 | TRBJ1-2 | TRBV19 | CASGQGVGNYGYTF | TGTGCCAGCGGACAGGGGGTGGGTAACTATGGCTACACCTTC
TRBD1 | TRBJ2-5 | TRBV6-6 | CASSTGVFETQYF | TGTGCCAGCAGTACAGGGGTTTTTGAGACCCAGTACTTC
NA | TRBJ1-1 | TRBV30 | CAWSVLVEGNTEAFF | TGTGCCTGGAGTGTACTGGTGGAGGGGAACACTGAAGCTTTCTTT
NA | TRBJ2-7 | TRBV5-4 | CASSPGEYEQYF | TGTGCCAGCAGCCCAGGGGAGTACGAGCAGTACTTC
NA | TRBJ2-7 | TRBV20-1 | CSGNVEGEQYF | TGCAGTGGAAACGTCGAGGGGGAGCAGTACTTC